These T cell receptor beta chains were read from a single sample in a study of identical twins. Each CDR3 protein is one row after TCRdb ran MiXCR on the 5' RACE reads. The table records about 700,000 distinct CDR3 sequences, about 9.4% of them present only once. These data were likewise used in another study, on yellow fever vaccine responses in identical twins.

The material sequenced was PBMCs. The receptors were gathered from a woman between 18 and 29 years old in good health. Each CDR3 is given without its conserved first and last residue. A D gene is named only where the DNA matches it firmly.

v_gene	j_gene	d_gene	CDR3aa
TRBV5-1	TRBJ1-5	-	ASSLEGGASNQPQH
TRBV7-2	TRBJ1-5	-	ASNQEGGNQPQH
TRBV6-1	TRBJ2-7	TRBD2	ASRPGGVSGNPLEQY
TRBV20-1	TRBJ2-5	-	SASLLDQETQY
TRBV7-9	TRBJ2-1	-	ASSRTVGTAYNEQF
TRBV7-2	TRBJ1-3	-	ASSLGQPGSGNTIY
TRBV12-3/TRBV12-4	TRBJ1-2	-	ASSSSPQSPPYGYT
TRBV7-9	TRBJ1-1	-	ASSSTAVPYTEAF
TRBV4-3	TRBJ2-7	TRBD1	ASSQDRDRVYEQY
TRBV9	TRBJ2-7	-	ASSRGGGRNEQY
TRBV20-1	TRBJ2-3	TRBD2	SAPYIPGLAGVMSSTDTQY
TRBV29-1	TRBJ2-7	-	SVDRQGGYEQY
TRBV5-4	TRBJ2-6	-	ASSLGQLPSGANVLT
TRBV4-2	TRBJ2-5	-	ASSQDRKTQY
TRBV5-1	TRBJ2-6	TRBD2	ASSFGALGLAESSGANVLT
TRBV3-1	TRBJ2-5	-	ASSQFSSIETQY
TRBV12-3/TRBV12-4	TRBJ2-3	-	ASSLLQGTDTQY
TRBV7-2	TRBJ2-5	TRBD2	ASSLGQGAGGLTETQY
TRBV27	TRBJ2-5	-	ASSSFGTFNKTQY
TRBV2	TRBJ1-5	-	ASSAGRSNQPQH
TRBV12-3/TRBV12-4	TRBJ2-1	-	ASRPLASSYNEQF
TRBV15	TRBJ2-7	-	ATSRVSGAGGQY
TRBV29-1	TRBJ2-3	-	SFEGSTDTQY
TRBV5-1	TRBJ1-2	-	ASSLVAGYDGHT
TRBV25-1	TRBJ2-7	TRBD1	ASSEHVDPYRLTGAKSYEQY
TRBV10-1	TRBJ2-5	-	ASSGGRGGGETQY
TRBV9	TRBJ2-5	TRBD1	ASSAWGQGRETQY
TRBV7-3	TRBJ2-1	-	ASSLTGSNEQF
TRBV19	TRBJ2-2	-	ASTQVWGELF
TRBV12-3/TRBV12-4	TRBJ2-1	TRBD1	ASSFERSGQGASEQF
TRBV10-1	TRBJ2-7	-	ASSAAGSEQY
TRBV28	TRBJ2-3	-	ASSLLFLGGGTDTQY
TRBV9	TRBJ2-5	TRBD2	ASSGGGEPQETQY
TRBV5-6	TRBJ2-7	TRBD2	ASSLRTSGSKRAYEQY
TRBV5-5	TRBJ1-5	-	ASSLAKGPQH
TRBV18	TRBJ1-5	TRBD1	ASSLTGGSDSNQPQH
TRBV28	TRBJ2-7	TRBD1	ASRMEGQGTYEQY